This TCR beta chain was documented in a study of radiation and T cells in renal cell carcinoma. This CDR3 is 14 amino acids long. V lost 0 bases and J 7 bases, leaving 10 bases between the germline ends. Germline V CDR1 and CDR2: MNHNY, SVGAGI (reference sequence). The time point denotes: baseline pretreatment blood. The treatment denotes: 15 Gy SBRT to primary tumor, nephrectomy 4 weeks later. Produced via immunoSEQ multiplex PCR; TCRdb's table is partial and in-frame only. Among 130,000 or so clones listed, roughly 80% were seen once. The TCR originated in a woman in her forties or fifties with renal cell carcinoma. Material: blood, obtained from a patient whose treatment included radiotherapy and nephrectomy. The rearrangement joins TRBV6-6 to TRBJ1-5; D remains ambiguous. In nucleotides, the CDR3 is TGTGCCAGCAGTTACTCGGAGGGCCCCCAGCCCCAGCATTTT. Translated: CASSYSEGPQPQHF.